Below, 13 T cell receptor beta chains from the same sample are listed, as sequenced in a study of shared clonotypes between healthy human individuals. This table comes from immunoSEQ multiplex PCR, and its TCRdb copy is limited to in-frame clones, with some not included. The data contain 2 million to 2.5 million clones, more than 90% of them singletons. Sequencing used naive CD4+ T cells sorted from blood. Subset: CD45RA+ positively selected. These receptors came from a man in his late teens or twenties in good health.

The rearrangement joins TRBV30 to TRBJ2-3, with D possibly TRBD1 on 6 matching bases. Trimming cost V 5 bases and J 7 bases, with 13 bases left between them. Germline V lookup: CDR1 GTSNPN, CDR2 SVGIG (reference sequence). This CDR3 has 12 residues. The CDR3 nucleotides are TGTGCCTGGCTGTATGGGGGCTATACGCAGTATTTT. Protein product: CAWLYGGYTQYF.

The rearrangement joins TRBV5-4 to TRBJ1-2; 7 bases align to TRBD1. Germline values: CDR1 SGHNT, CDR2 YYREEE (reference sequence). V lost 4 bases, J lost 4 bases, and 4 bases stayed unmatched. The CDR3 is made up of 13 amino acids. The CDR3 loop is CASSQTGFYGYTF. CDR3 bases: TGTGCCAGCAGCCAGACAGGGTTCTATGGCTACACCTTC.

With regard to this clone: At the DNA level, this CDR3 is encoded by other sequences in the same sample as well. The chain carries TRBV4-1 and TRBJ1-1, with 7 bases identical to TRBD1. J was trimmed by 2 bases and V by 3 bases; bases with no gene match: 6. CDR1 is MGHRA and CDR2 is YSYEKL in the germline V gene. The CDR3 loop spans 15 amino acids. For the CDR3, the DNA is TGCGCCAGCAGCCAGACGACAGGGCTCAACACTGAAGCTTTCTTT. It is translated as CASSQTTGLNTEAFF.

The chain is built from TRBV6-5 and TRBJ2-1; TRBD2 agrees at 11 bases. Germline CDR1 is MNHEY and CDR2 is SVGAGI. The V and J ends lost 4 bases and 3 bases, in that order; junction bases with no gene match: 2. The CDR3 has 15 residues. DNA for the CDR3: TGTGCCAGCAGTTGGGGGACTAGCGGCTACAATGAGCAGTTCTTC. Amino acid sequence: CASSWGTSGYNEQFF.

This rearrangement joins TRBV5-1 to TRBJ2-7, with 10 nucleotides matching TRBD1. Germline loops: CDR1 SGHRS, CDR2 YFSETQ. The CDR3 runs 16 residues. The V gene end was trimmed by 0 bases and the J gene end by 3 bases; junction bases not matched to a gene: 6. CDR3 DNA sequence: TGCGCCAGCAGCTTGGTACGGACAGGGGGAAGCTACGAGCAGTACTTC. Residues: CASSLVRTGGSYEQYF.

J is TRBJ2-7 and V is TRBV28; D is perhaps TRBD1 or TRBD2 (6 bases each). Germline lookup yields CDR1 MDHEN and CDR2 SYDVKM. V dropped 3 bases and J dropped 4 bases, with 13 bases sitting between them. CDR3 length: 14 residues. CDR3 DNA sequence: TGTGCCAGCAGTTTGAGTCAGGGGAGGTACGAGCAGTACTTC. Amino acid sequence: CASSLSQGRYEQYF.

In DNA form, the CDR3 reads TGTGCCTGGAGGGCCCCGGGACTTAATGAAAAACTGTTTTTT. The encoded protein is CAWRAPGLNEKLFF. This chain joins TRBV30 and TRBJ1-4; perhaps TRBD1 as D (5 bases). The CDR3 contains 14 residues. CDR1 and CDR2 from the germline V gene are GTSNPN and SVGIG (reference sequence). V was cut by 3 bases and J by 4 bases, with 12 bases left in between.

The chain couples TRBV2 to TRBJ2-7; 8 nucleotides line up with TRBD1. Trimming removed 8 bases from V and 5 bases from J; junction bases left unmatched: 8. The CDR3 has 13 residues. CDR1 is SNHLY and CDR2 is FYNNEI in the germline V gene. The DNA for the CDR3 is TGTGCCAGCGGGAGACAGGGGACCCACGAGCAGTACTTC. This sequence encodes CASGRQGTHEQYF.

The chain combines TRBV10-2 with TRBJ2-7, with 9 bases that match TRBD2. This CDR3 region has 15 residues. Germline lookup yields CDR1 WSHSY and CDR2 SAAADI. V lost 5 bases to trimming and J lost 6 bases; unmatched junction nucleotides: 11. Here the CDR3 DNA reads TGCGCCAGCAGTCTCTTAGCGGGAGAGAGAAGCGAGCAGTACTTC. This sequence encodes CASSLLAGERSEQYF.

The chain uses TRBV28 and TRBJ1-6; a weak D match, TRBD1 (6 bases). The V gene's germline CDR1 is MDHEN and CDR2 SYDVKM. V dropped 2 bases and J dropped 7 bases, with 18 bases sitting between them. This CDR3 has 17 amino acids. The CDR3 loop is CASSLRLDSFFNSPLHF. As DNA, the CDR3 is TGTGCCAGCAGTTTAAGACTGGACAGTTTTTTCAATTCACCCCTCCACTTT. Complete variable domain (other parts from reference TRBV28 and TRBJ1-6): DVKVTQSSRYLVKRTGEKVFLECVQDMDHENMFWYRQDPGLGLRLIYFSYDVKMKEKGDIPEGYSVSREKKERFSLILESASTNQTSMYLCASSLRLDSFFNSPLHFGNGTRLTVT.

V usage is TRBV7-2 and J usage is TRBJ2-1; 7 positions agree with TRBD2. Germline V gives CDR1 SGHTA, CDR2 FQGNSA. The length of the CDR3 is 16 residues. The ends lost 4 bases at V and 7 bases at J; junction bases unmatched: 13. The CDR3 DNA reads as TGTGCCAGCAGCTACGGGAGGAGGATGGGGCCAAATGAGCAGTTCTTC. It is translated as CASSYGRRMGPNEQFF.

Written as DNA, the CDR3 is TGTGCCTGGAGTATAAGGGACAGGGGGCGAGGCTACACCTTC. This translates into CAWSIRDRGRGYTF. The chain combines TRBV30 with TRBJ1-2; 12 nucleotides agree with TRBD1. The V gene end was trimmed by 2 bases and the J gene end by 8 bases; junction bases not matched to a gene: 6. This CDR3 contains 14 residues. The germline V gene has CDR1 GTSNPN and CDR2 SVGIG (reference sequence).

The chain is built from TRBV30 and TRBJ1-2; the D gene is possibly TRBD1 (5 bases). The CDR3 has 14 amino acids. The V gene lost 0 bases and the J gene lost 9 bases, with 17 bases spanning the gap. The germline gives CDR1 GTSNPN, CDR2 SVGIG (reference sequence). The CDR3 sequence: CAWSVRRDAMSYTF. The CDR3 DNA sequence: TGTGCCTGGAGTGTACGCAGGGACGCGATGAGCTACACCTTC.